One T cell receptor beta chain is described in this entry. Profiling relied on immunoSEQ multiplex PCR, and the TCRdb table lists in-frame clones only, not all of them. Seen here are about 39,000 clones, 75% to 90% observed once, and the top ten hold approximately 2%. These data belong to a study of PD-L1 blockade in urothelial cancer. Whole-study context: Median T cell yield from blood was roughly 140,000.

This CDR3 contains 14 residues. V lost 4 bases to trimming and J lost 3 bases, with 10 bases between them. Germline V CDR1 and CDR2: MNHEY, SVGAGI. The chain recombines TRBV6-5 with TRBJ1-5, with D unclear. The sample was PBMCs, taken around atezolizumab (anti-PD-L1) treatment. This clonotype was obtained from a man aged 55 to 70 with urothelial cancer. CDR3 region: CASSLDGNNQPQHF. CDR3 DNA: TGTGCCAGCAGTTTGGACGGGAACAATCAGCCCCAGCATTTT.